Presented here are 14 T cell receptor beta chains from one specimen sequenced in a study of T cell responses to AZD1222 COVID-19 vaccine. Measured with immunoSEQ multiplex PCR; TCRdb has only the in-frame clones, and not every one. The repertoire includes under 200,000 clones, 90% to 95% of them detected once, and 7.5% to 9.5% sits in the top ten. The specimen comprised peripheral blood, sampled on day 0 of AZD1222 vaccination. These receptor sequences come from an adult in good health.

The V gene is TRBV5-1, the J gene TRBJ2-5; maybe TRBD2 (6 bases). The CDR3 consists of 15 residues. V lost 6 bases and J lost 6, with 21 bases in between. Germline assignment: CDR1 SGHRS and CDR2 YFSETQ. CDR3 bases: TGCGCCAGCAAGGGGACTCCAGCGGCGGGGCAGACCCAGTACTTC. It translates to CASKGTPAAGQTQYF.

The chain joins TRBV5-1 to TRBJ1-4; TRBD1 matches 9 bases. The germline CDR1 and CDR2 sequences are SGHRS and YFSETQ. The V and J ends lost 0 bases and 10 bases, in that order; junction bases with no gene match: 7. The length of the CDR3 is 15 residues. The chain's CDR3 is CASSLGDRDKGKLFF. CDR3 nucleotide sequence: TGCGCCAGCAGCTTGGGGGACAGGGATAAAGGAAAACTGTTTTTT.

V gene TRBV28 combines with J gene TRBJ2-7; D may correspond to TRBD1 or TRBD2 (7 bases each). The V gene's germline CDR1 is MDHEN and CDR2 SYDVKM. V lost 3 bases and J lost 4, with 16 bases in between. CDR3 length: 15 amino acids. This chain's CDR3 is CASSLLTGRAYEQYF. The DNA for the CDR3 is TGTGCCAGCAGTTTGTTGACAGGGAGGGCTTACGAGCAGTACTTC. The whole variable domain, remainder taken from reference TRBV28 and TRBJ2-7, is DVKVTQSSRYLVKRTGEKVFLECVQDMDHENMFWYRQDPGLGLRLIYFSYDVKMKEKGDIPEGYSVSREKKERFSLILESASTNQTSMYLCASSLLTGRAYEQYFGPGTRLTVT.

DNA for the CDR3: TGTGCCAGCTCACCTTTTAGCGGGGGGGATGAGCAGTTCTTC. Its translation is CASSPFSGGDEQFF. The J gene is TRBJ2-1, the V gene TRBV18; 11 bases are a match to TRBD2. This CDR3 contains 14 residues. V lost 3 bases to trimming and J lost 8 bases; unmatched junction nucleotides: 3. Germline V CDR1 and CDR2: KGHSH, LQKENI.

The rearrangement uses TRBV6-5 and TRBJ2-5; a possible D gene is TRBD1 (6 bases). Trimming pared 1 base from V and 2 bases from J, leaving 11 bases between. Germline V gives CDR1 MNHEY, CDR2 SVGAGI. This CDR3 is built from 15 residues. The CDR3 DNA follows: TGTGCCAGCAGTTACTTAGGACAGACTCAAGAGACCCAGTACTTC. It is translated as CASSYLGQTQETQYF.

The rearrangement links TRBV27 to TRBJ2-1; TRBD2 agrees at 8 bases. V shed 2 bases and J 6 bases; nucleotides not matched to a gene: 9. Germline CDR1 reads MNHEY; CDR2 reads SMNVEV (reference sequence). The CDR3 spans 16 residues. CDR3 sequence: CASSLATGGPSNEQFF. Written as DNA, the CDR3 is TGTGCCAGCAGTTTAGCGACGGGAGGGCCCTCCAATGAGCAGTTCTTC.

The chain carries TRBV18 and TRBJ1-6, with D uncertain. This CDR3 is built from 14 residues. Germline loops: CDR1 KGHSH, CDR2 LQKENI. V lost 1 base and J lost 5, with 6 bases in between. Here the CDR3 DNA reads TGTGCCAGCTCACCACGGGAGAATAATTCACCCCTCCACTTT. Amino acids: CASSPRENNSPLHF.

This sequence joins TRBV5-1 and TRBJ1-5; 7 nucleotides agree with TRBD1. The CDR3 loop spans 15 amino acids. The V gene end was trimmed by 0 bases and the J gene end by 0 bases; junction bases not matched to a gene: 0. Germline V gives CDR1 SGHRS, CDR2 YFSETQ. CDR3 in amino acids: CASSLGDSSNQPQHF. CDR3 coding DNA: TGCGCCAGCAGCTTGGGGGACAGTAGCAATCAGCCCCAGCATTTT.

The J gene is TRBJ2-1, the V gene TRBV10-3; 8 positions match TRBD2. With V trimmed by 8 bases and J by 7 bases, 13 bases remained unmatched. This CDR3 region has 15 residues. Germline assignment: CDR1 ENHRY and CDR2 SYGVKD. CDR3 coding DNA: TGTGCCATCTGGGGGTCGGGAGGGCCTGGGAATGAGCAGTTCTTC. Its translation is CAIWGSGGPGNEQFF.

The chain uses TRBV14 and TRBJ2-6; D gene ambiguous. The length of the CDR3 is 17 residues. Trimming pared 0 bases from V and 0 bases from J, leaving 9 bases between. CDR1 and CDR2 from the germline V gene are SGHDN and FVKESK. CDR3 sequence reads: CASSQEGRFSGANVLTF. The CDR3 DNA reads TGTGCCAGCAGCCAAGAGGGCAGGTTCTCTGGGGCCAACGTCCTGACTTTC. Filled out from reference TRBV14 and TRBJ2-6, the complete variable domain reads EAGVTQFPSHSVIEKGQTVTLRCDPISGHDNLYWYRRVMGKEIKFLLHFVKESKQDESGMPNNRFLAERTGGTYSTLKVQPAELEDSGVYFCASSQEGRFSGANVLTFGAGSRLTVL.

The V call is TRBV11-2, the J call TRBJ1-2, with a weak D call TRBD1 (5 bases). V gave up 4 bases and J gave up 3 bases, with 15 bases separating them. This CDR3 region has 15 residues. The germline CDR1 and CDR2 sequences are SGHAT and FQNNGV. The CDR3 nucleotides read TGTGCCAGCAGCTCGCTAAGGGGAGCTCACTATGGCTACACCTTC. Its translation is CASSSLRGAHYGYTF.

The chain uses TRBV4-3 and TRBJ2-1; D ambiguous. V was shortened by 0 bases and J by 0 bases, with 9 bases between the two germline ends. This CDR3 has 16 amino acids. Germline V CDR1 and CDR2: LGHNA, YSLEER. CDR3 region: CASSQEMATSYNEQFF. The CDR3 DNA sequence: TGCGCCAGCAGCCAAGAGATGGCGACCTCCTACAATGAGCAGTTCTTC.

Regarding this clone: No DNA is shown, since the ends of the CDR3 on it are uncertain; the CDR3 is the one TCRdb lists. J is TRBJ2-6 and V is TRBV12-2. TRBV12-2 is a pseudogene locus. The CDR3 spans 18 amino acids, including both terminal residues. The CDR3: CASRLKALWGSGANVLTF.

The V and J genes are TRBV19 and TRBJ1-6, with TRBD1 matching 8 bases. The CDR3 contains 14 residues. V trimming: 5 bases; J trimming: 8 bases; junction bases outside the gene matches: 5. From germline, CDR1 is LNHDA and CDR2 SQIVND (reference sequence). Here the CDR3 DNA reads TGTGCCAGTAGTTCCAGGGGGCATGATTCACCCCTCCACTTT. Its protein is CASSSRGHDSPLHF.